This is a list of T cell receptor beta chains from one sample in a study of regulatory T cells in long-lasting Graves disease. TCRdb reanalysed the multiplex PCR reads using MiXCR and keeps one entry per CDR3 protein. The sample contains a few hundred thousand distinct CDR3 sequences, roughly 10% of which appear only once. The sample was also linked to a second study, of T cells in Graves' hyperthyroidism and ophthalmopathy.

The specimen comprised peripheral blood mononuclear cells (PBMCs), sampled at new diagnosis, from a patient treated with antithyroid drugs. The receptors were sampled from a woman between 18 and 29 years old with Graves disease. Both conserved end residues are trimmed from each CDR3.

j_gene	v_gene	len	CDR3aa
TRBJ2-5	TRBV20-1	11	SVLRGLGETQY
TRBJ2-3	TRBV5-6	12	ASSLEGGPDTQY
TRBJ1-6	TRBV12-3/TRBV12-4	12	ASSLMGSNSPLH
TRBJ1-2	TRBV5-1	11	ASSLVREYGYT
TRBJ1-6	TRBV27	12	ASSPRRANSPLH
TRBJ2-3	TRBV28	16	ASRSSGGASTFTDTQY
TRBJ1-4	TRBV28	12	ASSPDRAPEKLF
TRBJ1-5	TRBV24-1	15	ATEGQGVLGSNQPQH
TRBJ1-4	TRBV20-1	11	SARATGNEKLF
TRBJ2-7	TRBV10-1	13	ASSPLLGTPGEQY
TRBJ2-5	TRBV6-2/TRBV6-3	12	ASITGWDQETQY
TRBJ1-5	TRBV20-1	14	SARDGQGRSNQPQH
TRBJ2-1	TRBV2	13	ASTAQRAGNNEQF
TRBJ1-5	TRBV6-2/TRBV6-3	13	ASSPTGPGNQPQH
TRBJ1-1	TRBV12-3/TRBV12-4	11	ASSFSRATEAF
TRBJ2-2	TRBV7-9	11	ASSPDGTGELF
TRBJ2-1	TRBV7-9	12	ASSGWGSYNEQF
TRBJ2-7	TRBV18	12	ASSPPGSGYEQY
TRBJ1-5	TRBV6-1	13	ASSTTKGGNQPQH
TRBJ2-2	TRBV27	13	ASSFRDYRGGELF
TRBJ1-5	TRBV19	14	ASSTSTAMGNQPQH
TRBJ2-5	TRBV11-1	14	ASGLAGKLIGETQY
TRBJ1-4	TRBV29-1	11	SVVGQGTEKLF
TRBJ2-5	TRBV20-1	14	SARDTAAMVRETQY
TRBJ2-3	TRBV10-3	14	AISESGTGVADTQY
TRBJ2-1	TRBV29-1	10	SEIDSYNEQF
TRBJ1-1	TRBV19	13	ASSTLDAMNTEAF
TRBJ2-5	TRBV12-3/TRBV12-4	13	ASSPEGGSMETQY
TRBJ2-5	TRBV20-1	11	SARQGAGETQY
TRBJ1-1	TRBV27	12	ASSFQGVITEAF
TRBJ2-5	TRBV7-2	15	ASSLGVGGSLQETQY
TRBJ1-3	TRBV6-6	14	ASSYSGGRIGNTIY
TRBJ2-1	TRBV28	13	AIIQGGGIYDEQF
TRBJ1-1	TRBV11-2	13	ASSLVFSMNTEAF
TRBJ1-2	TRBV10-3	11	ASRPPIDYGYT
TRBJ2-3	TRBV5-4	13	ASSSPRQGTDTQY
TRBJ2-3	TRBV29-1	10	SVAIDADTQY
TRBJ2-1	TRBV14	16	ASSPGTSGKHSYNEQF
TRBJ1-2	TRBV10-3	11	AISIQGDYGYT
TRBJ2-7	TRBV20-1	13	SAELGSGGPLGQY
TRBJ1-1	TRBV5-1	10	ASSFREGEAF
TRBJ2-2	TRBV3-1	13	ASSHHASGTGELF
TRBJ2-3	TRBV4-2	15	ASSQGTGGPSTDTQY
TRBJ1-3	TRBV19	16	ASSLGTWDFGSGNTIY
TRBJ2-2	TRBV30	10	AWIGVAGELF
TRBJ2-1	TRBV7-2	14	ASSRRGLGGLNEQF
TRBJ2-3	TRBV4-3	18	ASSQGYSGGELSRADTQY
TRBJ2-1	TRBV20-1	13	SARDGDRDHNEQF
TRBJ1-2	TRBV11-2	12	ASSLDDRVGGYT
TRBJ1-1	TRBV7-9	13	ASSFSTGMNTEAF
TRBJ2-5	TRBV14	15	ASSQGVSGGSSETQY
TRBJ2-7	TRBV6-9	12	ASSSWANSYEQY
TRBJ1-1	TRBV27	14	ASSRETGSMNTEAF